This TCR beta chain was captured in a study of shared clonotypes between healthy human individuals. Generated by immunoSEQ multiplex PCR, the TCRdb table keeps only in-frame clones and is missing some. The sample includes roughly 2 million clones, around 95% of them seen just once. Germline CDR1 reads WNHNN; CDR2 reads SYGVQD (reference sequence). The CDR3 loop spans 16 amino acids. The V end lost 4 bases, the J end lost 2 bases, and 15 bases lay between the germline ends. This chain joins TRBV10-1 and TRBJ1-5; weak D call: TRBD1 (5 bases). The sequenced material came from naive CD4+ T cells sorted from blood. Subset given: CD45RA+ positively selected. The clonotype comes from a man between 18 and 35 years old in good health. CDR3 amino acids: CASSGEGMRCNQPQHF. In DNA, the CDR3 is TGCGCCAGCAGTGGGGAGGGGATGAGGTGCAATCAGCCCCAGCATTTT.